The 10 T cell receptor beta chains below come from one sample, sequenced in a study of blood T cell repertoires in COVID-19 (dated by TCRdb to about 2020). Libraries were made using the immunoSEQ multiplex PCR assay. The table was pulled from immuneACCESS by TCRdb, which kept in-frame rearrangements only. Such tables lose some clones; where checked, under half of the loss comes from unresolved V genes, and the rest has no known cause. This sample has about 250,000 clones in its table, and 88% of those were observed once. The leading ten clones occupy 5% to 6.5% of the sample. Material for sequencing was peripheral blood. Every receptor here comes from a woman aged 25 to 39 with COVID-19, enrolled during active disease.

V is TRBV13 and J is TRBJ2-2; 7 bases map to TRBD2. Trimming at V came to 5 bases and at J to 11 bases, leaving 8 bases not matched to a gene. Germline CDR1 and CDR2: PRHDT and FYEKMQ (reference sequence). The CDR3 runs to 13 residues. DNA of the CDR3: TGTGCCAGCAGCCTCCTAAGCGGGGAAGAGCTGTTTTTT. Residues: CASSLLSGEELFF.

The chain links TRBV15 to TRBJ1-3; 9 bases map to TRBD1. The J segment lost 9 bases and the V segment lost 2 bases, leaving 5 bases of the junction unmatched. CDR3 length: 14 residues. Germline CDR1 LNHNV, CDR2 YYDKDF (reference sequence). The CDR3, as DNA: TGTGCCACCAGCAGAATACAGGGGGCTGGCACCATATATTTT. Translated, it gives CATSRIQGAGTIYF.

J is TRBJ1-5 and V is TRBV29-1; D gene uncertain. V was pared by 6 bases and J by 4 bases, with 13 bases between. Looked up from germline, CDR1 is SQVTM and CDR2 is ANQGSEA. The CDR3 has 13 residues. CDR3 sequence reads: CSVAPGFNQPQHF. The CDR3 DNA reads TGCAGCGTGGCGCCGGGATTTAATCAGCCCCAGCATTTT.

This chain links TRBV27 with TRBJ1-6; 7 bases fit TRBD1. Unmatched junction bases numbered 6, after V lost 3 bases and J lost 10 bases. The CDR3 has 14 residues. The germline V gene encodes CDR1 MNHEY and CDR2 SMNVEV (reference sequence). In DNA form, the CDR3 reads TGTGCCAGCAGTTTGGTAGGGGGCAGGTCACCCCTCCACTTT. Protein sequence: CASSLVGGRSPLHF.

This rearrangement joins TRBV6-2 or TRBV6-3 to TRBJ1-1; perhaps TRBD1 as D (5 bases). The CDR3 consists of 18 residues. V was pared by 6 bases and J by 0 bases, with 23 bases between. Per the germline V gene, CDR1 is MNHEY and CDR2 is SVGEGT. The CDR3 here is CASSLGVYQGGLNTEAFF. The CDR3, as DNA: TGTGCCAGCAGCCTGGGGGTTTATCAGGGAGGTCTGAACACTGAAGCTTTCTTT.

The chain couples TRBV9 to TRBJ2-2; 9 bases are shared with TRBD2. The CDR3 runs to 20 residues. CDR1 and CDR2 (germline): SGDLS, YYNGEE. Trimming removed 0 bases from V and 7 bases from J; junction bases left unmatched: 19. The CDR3 DNA reads as TGTGCCAGCAGCGTAGTCTCGGTTCCGCTAGCGGGGCCGTTAGGCGGGGAGCTGTTTTTT. Amino acids: CASSVVSVPLAGPLGGELFF. The full variable domain, its missing parts supplied by reference TRBV9 and TRBJ2-2, is DSGVTQTPKHLITATGQRVTLRCSPRSGDLSVYWYQQSLDQGLQFLIQYYNGEERAKGNILERFSAQQFPDLHSELNLSSLELGDSALYFCASSVVSVPLAGPLGGELFFGEGSRLTVL.

The chain has TRBV5-4 and TRBJ2-3; 8 bases align to TRBD2. Germline CDR1 and CDR2: SGHNT and YYREEE (reference sequence). V was clipped by 4 bases and J by 4 bases; unmatched bases: 8. CDR3 length: 15 amino acids. The CDR3, as DNA: TGTGCCAGCAGCGAACCGGGGGGGCTGGCAGATACGCAGTATTTT. Its translation: CASSEPGGLADTQYF.

This chain uses TRBV12-3 or TRBV12-4 with TRBJ1-5, with D possibly matching TRBD1 (5 bases). V gave up 3 bases and J gave up 11 bases, with 8 bases separating them. This CDR3 region has 11 residues. CDR3 protein: CASSLTESQHF. The CDR3 nucleotides read TGTGCCAGCAGTTTGACAGAGTCCCAGCATTTT.

V is TRBV10-3 and J is TRBJ1-4; no clear D gene. V was cut by 6 bases and J by 0 bases, with 17 bases left in between. CDR3 size: 17 residues. Germline assignment: CDR1 ENHRY and CDR2 SYGVKD. CDR3 coding DNA: TGTGCCATCAGCTCTACGTCGACAACGGCAACTAATGAAAAACTGTTTTTT. It specifies CAISSTSTTATNEKLFF.

This sequence joins TRBV6-5 and TRBJ2-2; 10 bases are a match to TRBD1. J lost 6 bases, V lost 7 bases, and 5 bases had no gene match. CDR3 length: 14 residues. Germline CDR1 MNHEY, CDR2 SVGAGI. This CDR3 reads CASTGTGEAGELFF. Here the CDR3 DNA reads TGTGCCAGCACCGGGACAGGGGAGGCCGGGGAGCTGTTTTTT.